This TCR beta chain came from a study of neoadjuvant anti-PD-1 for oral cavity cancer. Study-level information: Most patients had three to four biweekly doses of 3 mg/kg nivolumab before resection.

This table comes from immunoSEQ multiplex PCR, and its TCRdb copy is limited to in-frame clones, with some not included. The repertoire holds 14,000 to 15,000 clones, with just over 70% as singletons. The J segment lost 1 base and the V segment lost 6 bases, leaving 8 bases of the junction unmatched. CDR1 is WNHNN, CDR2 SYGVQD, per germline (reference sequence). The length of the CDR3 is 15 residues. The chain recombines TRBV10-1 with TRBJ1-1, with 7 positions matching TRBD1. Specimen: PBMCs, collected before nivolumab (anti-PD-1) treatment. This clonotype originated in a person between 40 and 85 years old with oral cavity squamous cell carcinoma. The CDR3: CASSQTGVGNTEAFF. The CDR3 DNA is TGCGCCAGCAGCCAAACAGGGGTAGGGAACACTGAAGCTTTCTTT.